This TCR beta chain was sequenced in a study of chemoradiotherapy in HPV16-positive cancers. On the study more broadly: Candidate HPV-specific clones and shared TCR motifs came from two HPV16-positive patients.

Repertoires were sampled repeatedly during chemoradiotherapy. Some clones are missing from TCRdb's copy, which holds only in-frame ones; the method was immunoSEQ multiplex PCR. The table includes roughly 4,000 clones, 70% to 80% detected once. V was pared by 1 base and J by 0 bases, with 5 bases of the junction left unmatched. Germline CDR1 is SEHNR and CDR2 is FQNEAQ (reference sequence). This CDR3 is 16 amino acids long. Study-wide results and caveats: Functional assays defining HPV-specific T cells used only a couple of HPV16-positive patients. HPV-responsive T-cell expansion during chemoradiotherapy was linked to improved recurrence-free survival in HPV16-positive patients.

Concerning this clone: Its antigen is unknown.

The input for sequencing was tumor tissue, taken from a patient who underwent chemoradiotherapy. The receptor was isolated from a human donor with HPV-associated anogenital cancer. The rearrangement joins TRBV7-9 to TRBJ2-7; 8 nucleotides line up with TRBD2. CDR3 nucleotide sequence: TGTGCCAGCAGCTTAGGACTCGGGACTAGCTCCTACGAGCAGTACTTC. Amino acids: CASSLGLGTSSYEQYF.